The 22 T cell receptor beta chains given below trace back to one sample, sequenced in a study of regulatory T cells in long-lasting Graves disease. Relying on iRepertoire HTBI primers and Arm-PCR of CDR3 regions, the team built TCR beta libraries. TCRdb analysed the multiplex PCR reads with MiXCR anew, one entry per CDR3 protein. The sample records 350,000 to 450,000 distinct CDR3 sequences, about 15% being singletons. This sample's time point: newly diagnosed GD, antithyroid drugs for less than 3 months. PBMC-extracted RNA yielded the TCR library. These data also formed part of another study, on T cells in Graves' hyperthyroidism and ophthalmopathy.

This material consisted of peripheral blood mononuclear cells (PBMCs), taken at new diagnosis, from a patient treated with antithyroid drugs. The receptors stem from a woman aged 25 to 39 with Graves disease.

Concerning this clonotype: A far larger clone lies a single base away; this is likely a read error. The CDR3 does not close with the conserved phenylalanine or tryptophan, likely indicating a read error. The chain has TRBV7-9 and TRBJ2-7; 9 bases fit TRBD1. The germline V gene has CDR1 SEHNR and CDR2 FQNEAQ (reference sequence). The V and J ends lost 5 bases and 0 bases, in that order; junction bases with no gene match: 8. The CDR3 totals 16 residues. The CDR3 reads CASSPNRDRVSYEQYL. The DNA for the CDR3 is TGTGCCAGCAGCCCCAACCGGGACAGGGTCTCCTACGAGCAGTACCTC.

This clonotype was seen many times. The chain combines TRBV28 with TRBJ1-5; 7 bases are shared with TRBD1. The CDR3 covers 18 residues. Germline CDR1 MDHEN, CDR2 SYDVKM. Trimming removed 6 bases from V and 0 bases from J; junction bases left unmatched: 14. CDR3 protein: CASSLGQVSGYSNQPQHF. The CDR3 DNA sequence: TGTGCCAGCAGCCTTGGACAGGTCTCGGGGTATAGCAATCAGCCCCAGCATTTT.

There are many counts of this clonotype. The CDR3 nucleotides read TGTGCCAGCACGCCGGGACTAGCGGGAGGGGCGCAGTATTTT. This codes for CASTPGLAGGAQYF. The V gene is TRBV3-1, the J gene TRBJ2-3; 16 bases are shared with TRBD2. The V segment lost 7 bases and the J segment 10 bases; nucleotides outside the gene matches: 5. Looked up from germline, CDR1 is LGHDT and CDR2 is YNNKEL (reference sequence). CDR3 size: 14 residues.

This clonotype was picked up many times. The V call is TRBV20-1, the J call TRBJ2-1; 13 positions agree with TRBD2. Germline assignment: CDR1 DFQATT and CDR2 SNEGSKA (reference sequence). V lost 5 bases, J lost 9 bases, and 7 bases stayed unmatched. CDR3 length: 14 amino acids. For the CDR3, the DNA is TGCAGTGCTCACGGGACTAGCGGGAAGTTTGAGCAGTTCTTC. It translates to CSAHGTSGKFEQFF.

V and J are TRBV7-3 and TRBJ2-5; D uncertain. Trimming stripped 6 bases from V and 3 bases from J, with 11 bases between. Germline CDR1 SGHTA, CDR2 FQGTGA. This CDR3 spans 13 amino acids. The CDR3 sequence: CASSLPRKETQYF. The CDR3 coding sequence is TGTGCCAGCAGTCTCCCCCGAAAAGAGACCCAGTACTTC.

This clonotype was seen many times. V usage is TRBV28 and J usage is TRBJ2-7; D is unresolved. Trimming shortened V by 3 bases and J by 1 base, and 19 bases separated the two germline ends. Germline CDR1 and CDR2: MDHEN and SYDVKM. This CDR3 region has 17 residues. CDR3 nucleotide sequence: TGTGCCAGCAGTTTTGACCGGGCCGAAAAAAGTTCCTACGAGCAGTACTTC. Residues: CASSFDRAEKSSYEQYF.

The chain recombines TRBV25-1 with TRBJ2-3; TRBD1 is a possible D gene (5 bases). Germline values: CDR1 MGHDK, CDR2 SYGVNS. The ends were cut back, 2 bases at V and 2 bases at J, with 8 bases in the middle. The CDR3 spans 14 residues. The DNA for the CDR3 is TGTGCCAGCAGTGAAGACAGACTCACAGATACGCAGTATTTT. Protein: CASSEDRLTDTQYF.

This clonotype was counted ten times or more. The chain employs TRBV20-1 and TRBJ2-5; D uncertain. Germline V lookup: CDR1 DFQATT, CDR2 SNEGSKA (reference sequence). The CDR3 has 16 residues. Deletions cut 2 bases from V and 2 bases from J, with 18 bases between. CDR3: CSARNSKESWQETQYF. The CDR3 DNA reads as TGCAGTGCTAGAAATTCTAAGGAGAGTTGGCAAGAGACCCAGTACTTC.

Many counts were recorded for this clonotype. The chain recombines TRBV11-2 with TRBJ1-1; no clear D gene. V gave up 5 bases and J gave up 1 base, with 8 bases separating them. The CDR3 sequence is 13 residues long. Germline CDR1 reads SGHAT; CDR2 reads FQNNGV. The CDR3 sequence is CASSRDPNTEAFF. Here the CDR3 DNA reads TGTGCCAGCAGCCGCGACCCGAACACTGAAGCTTTCTTT. The full variable domain, its missing parts supplied by reference TRBV11-2 and TRBJ1-1, is EAGVAQSPRYKIIEKRQSVAFWCNPISGHATLYWYQQILGQGPKLLIQFQNNGVVDDSQLPKDRFSAERLKGVDSTLKIQPAKLEDSAVYLCASSRDPNTEAFFGQGTRLTVV.

This clonotype was found a few times. The chain carries TRBV2 and TRBJ2-1; TRBD1 matches 11 bases. Germline values: CDR1 SNHLY, CDR2 FYNNEI. CDR3 length equals 15 residues. Trimming took 4 bases from V and 8 from J; bases not matched to a gene: 7. The CDR3 loop reads CASSVGQGAGYEQFF. DNA of the CDR3: TGTGCCAGCAGTGTAGGACAGGGGGCGGGCTATGAGCAGTTCTTC. Full variable domain (remainder filled in from reference TRBV2 and TRBJ2-1): EPEVTQTPSHQVTQMGQEVILRCVPISNHLYFYWYRQILGQKVEFLVSFYNNEISEKSEIFDDQFSVERPDGSNFTLKIRSTKLEDSAMYFCASSVGQGAGYEQFFGPGTRLTVL.

The V gene is TRBV20-1, the J gene TRBJ1-2; TRBD1 matches 10 bases. The CDR3 loop spans 16 amino acids. Germline loops: CDR1 DFQATT, CDR2 SNEGSKA (reference sequence). The trim removed 3 bases at V and 4 bases at J, leaving 11 bases unmatched. Here the CDR3 DNA reads TGCAGTGCTAGTGGTAATTTCGGGACAGGGGTCTATGGCTACACCTTC. Amino acid sequence: CSASGNFGTGVYGYTF.

In the case of this clonotype: This could be a read error, since a much larger clone is one nucleotide away. This chain uses TRBV5-1 with TRBJ1-1; D unclear. Between the trimmed V and J ends, which lost 0 bases and 1 base, there was a span of 13 bases. Germline CDR1 and CDR2: SGHRS and YFSETQ. The CDR3 runs to 16 residues. Written as DNA, the CDR3 is TGCGCCAGCAGCTTGGTGGGCTTGGCTGGGAACACTGAAGCTTTCTTT. Encoded protein: CASSLVGLAGNTEAFF.

This clonotype has at least ten counts. The genes are TRBV27 and TRBJ2-1; 9 bases are a match to TRBD2. Germline V CDR1 and CDR2: MNHEY, SMNVEV (reference sequence). V was pared by 3 bases and J by 7 bases, with 7 bases of the junction left unmatched. The CDR3 is 15 amino acids. Here the CDR3 reads CASSFLSGGINEQFF. CDR3 nucleotide sequence: TGTGCCAGCAGTTTTTTGAGCGGGGGGATAAATGAGCAGTTCTTC.

This clonotype was recorded once. Possible read error: a much larger clone is one base away. Given the absence of the conserved phenylalanine or tryptophan at the CDR3 end, a read error is likely. The chain links TRBV7-2 to TRBJ2-3, with 8 bases that match TRBD2. The CDR3 is made up of 17 amino acids. CDR1 is SGHTA and CDR2 is FQGNSA in the germline V gene. J gave up 2 bases and V 5 bases, and 12 bases lay outside the gene matches. As DNA, the CDR3 is TGTGCCAGCAGCCGTGACCCGGGACTAGAGCTCACAGATACGCAGTATCTT. This codes for CASSRDPGLELTDTQYL.

This clonotype was found many times. The chain employs TRBV6-1 and TRBJ2-7, with TRBD2 identical over 11 bases. The CDR3 runs 16 residues. Trimming took 1 base from V and 3 from J; bases not matched to a gene: 5. CDR1 is MNHNS, CDR2 SASEGT, per germline. The CDR3 reads CASSEGLAGTFYEQYF. As DNA, the CDR3 is TGTGCCAGCAGTGAAGGACTAGCGGGAACCTTCTACGAGCAGTACTTC.

Many counts were recorded for this clonotype. V gene TRBV20-1 combines with J gene TRBJ2-7; D might be TRBD1 or TRBD2, each matching 7 bases. Deletions cut 0 bases from V and 3 bases from J, with 15 bases between. Germline CDR1 and CDR2: DFQATT and SNEGSKA (reference sequence). The CDR3 has 15 amino acids. CDR3 in DNA: TGCAGTGCTAGAGATCCCGCAGGGGGGGACTACGAGCAGTACTTC. This sequence encodes CSARDPAGGDYEQYF.

On this clonotype: A far larger clone is off by one base, so a read error is likely. The chain employs TRBV11-2 and TRBJ2-1, with 7 positions matching TRBD2. The germline CDR1 and CDR2 sequences are SGHAT and FQNNGV. The junction had 15 bases not matched to a gene; V was cut back by 0 bases and J by 10 bases. CDR3 length equals 17 residues. The CDR3 reads CASSLDKREFPSYEQFF. The CDR3 DNA reads as TGTGCCAGCAGCTTAGACAAGCGGGAATTCCCCTCCTACGAGCAGTTCTTC.

This clonotype was recorded at least ten times. The rearrangement uses TRBV28 and TRBJ2-3, with a tentative D call TRBD1 (6 bases). The CDR3 loop spans 15 amino acids. Germline V CDR1 and CDR2: MDHEN, SYDVKM. Between the trimmed V and J ends, which lost 2 bases and 2 bases, there was a span of 11 bases. The CDR3 here is CASSLGDKNTDTQYF. In DNA form, the CDR3 reads TGTGCCAGCAGTTTAGGGGACAAAAACACAGATACGCAGTATTTT. Complete variable domain (other parts from reference TRBV28 and TRBJ2-3): DVKVTQSSRYLVKRTGEKVFLECVQDMDHENMFWYRQDPGLGLRLIYFSYDVKMKEKGDIPEGYSVSREKKERFSLILESASTNQTSMYLCASSLGDKNTDTQYFGPGTRLTVL.

This clonotype was recorded at least ten times. The chain carries TRBV10-3 and TRBJ1-1; D not resolved. CDR3 size: 15 residues. V lost 5 bases, J lost 3 bases, and 16 bases lay in between. Germline CDR1 and CDR2: ENHRY and SYGVKD. CDR3 in amino acids: CAISYGFVGYTEAFF. As DNA, the CDR3 is TGTGCCATCAGTTACGGGTTCGTCGGCTACACTGAAGCTTTCTTT.

This clonotype appeared many times. The V call is TRBV11-2, the J call TRBJ1-1, with TRBD1 as a possible D gene (5 bases). Germline V gives CDR1 SGHAT, CDR2 FQNNGV. V lost 5 bases and J lost 1, with 14 bases in between. This CDR3 comprises 15 residues. Written as DNA, the CDR3 is TGTGCCAGCAGCCCCCGCAGGGAAACGAACACTGAAGCTTTCTTT. Translation gives CASSPRRETNTEAFF.

This clonotype was recorded many times. The chain recombines TRBV15 with TRBJ2-3; D might be TRBD1 or TRBD2, each matching 5 bases. The CDR3 covers 13 residues. Trimming pared 8 bases from V and 9 bases from J, leaving 18 bases between. CDR1 is LNHNV, CDR2 YYDKDF, per germline (reference sequence). This CDR3 is CATFGTAVQTQYF. CDR3 nucleotides: TGTGCCACCTTCGGGACGGCTGTCCAGACGCAGTATTTT.

This rearrangement joins TRBV10-3 to TRBJ1-2; D perhaps matches TRBD1 (6 bases). The length of the CDR3 is 13 residues. Germline V gene data show CDR1 as ENHRY and CDR2 as SYGVKD. Trimming took 6 bases from V and 4 from J, leaving 12 bases between them. This chain's CDR3 is CAISPGEAYGYTF. The CDR3 nucleotides are TGTGCCATCAGCCCAGGGGAGGCCTATGGCTACACCTTC.